These 8 T cell receptor beta chains originate from one sample sequenced in a study of read filtering for tumor transcriptome and immune sequencing. From around 440 ng of RNA, a library with molecular barcoded alpha/delta and beta/gamma adaptors was made. A single record per CDR3 protein comes from TCRdb applying MiXCR to the reads. The sample consists of around 65,000 distinct CDR3 sequences, around 18% of them appearing once. The material sequenced was a population of CD138-negative cells sorted from bone marrow. The receptors derive from a donor aged 40 or older with multiple myeloma.

On this clonotype: At one boundary the junction diverges from the germline segment, which might be a read error. The chain combines TRBV6-1 with TRBJ1-5; 7 nucleotides match TRBD1. The V gene's germline CDR1 is MNHNS and CDR2 SASEGT. The length of the CDR3 is 14 residues. For the CDR3, the DNA is TGTGCCAGCAGTTACGGCAGGGGGGATCAGCCCCAGCTTTTT. It yields the protein CASSYGRGDQPQLF.

Worth noting for this clonotype: A much larger clone lies a single base off, so this may be a read error. This chain connects TRBV5-1 to TRBJ2-2, with D possibly called TRBD1 or TRBD2 (5 bases each). The CDR3 spans 16 residues. Germline lookup yields CDR1 SGHRS and CDR2 YFSETQ. The chain's CDR3 is CASSLRVAGSTGELSF. The CDR3 bases are TGCGCCAGCAGCCTGAGGGTTGCAGGGAGCACCGGGGAGCTGTCTTTT.

This clonotype was detected many times. The rearrangement uses TRBV2 and TRBJ2-1; D may correspond to TRBD1 or TRBD2 (5 bases each). Germline CDR1 reads SNHLY; CDR2 reads FYNNEI. V was shortened by 1 base and J by 7 bases, with 14 bases between the two germline ends. The length of the CDR3 is 15 residues. The chain's CDR3 is CASSEEAGRVNEQFF. The DNA of the CDR3 is TGTGCCAGCAGTGAAGAGGCAGGGAGAGTTAATGAGCAGTTCTTC.

The chain links TRBV20-1 to TRBJ1-3; D perhaps matches TRBD1 (6 bases). Germline V lookup: CDR1 DFQATT, CDR2 SNEGSKA (reference sequence). The CDR3 is 15 residues long. V lost 3 bases and J lost 3, with 15 bases in between. DNA for the CDR3: TGCAGTGCTAGGCCGGGACAAAGTCTTGGAAACACCATATATTTT. Protein sequence: CSARPGQSLGNTIYF.

This clonotype has just a few counts. The rearrangement joins TRBV7-3 to TRBJ2-2; no firm D call. The CDR3 spans 14 residues. V lost 5 bases, J lost 5 bases, and 12 bases lay in between. Per the germline V gene, CDR1 is SGHTA and CDR2 is FQGTGA. Here the CDR3 DNA reads TGTGCCAGCAGCCCGACGGGCTCGACCGGGGAGCTGTTTTTT. As protein: CASSPTGSTGELFF.

This clonotype was observed a handful of times. The rearrangement joins TRBV20-1 to TRBJ1-1; no reliable D call. This CDR3 is 12 amino acids long. Trimming cost V 5 bases and J 3 bases, with 10 bases left between them. Germline V gene sequence: CDR1 DFQATT, CDR2 SNEGSKA (reference sequence). The DNA for the CDR3 is TGCAGTGCTCCACGAGGCTACACTGAAGCTTTCTTT. Its translation is CSAPRGYTEAFF.

Points on this clonotype: Just one base apart from a much larger clone, this may be a read error. The chain has TRBV3-1 and TRBJ2-5; a weak D match, TRBD1 (6 bases). Germline V gives CDR1 LGHDT, CDR2 YNNKEL (reference sequence). CDR3 length: 16 amino acids. CDR3 DNA sequence: TGTGCCTGCAGCCTCCCGAATACAGGGAATCAAGAGACCCAGTACTTC. Translating it yields CACSLPNTGNQETQYF.

This clonotype was counted ten times or more. The V gene is TRBV7-9, the J gene TRBJ2-1, with D unclear. CDR3 length equals 16 residues. V lost 4 bases and J lost 7, with 20 bases in between. From germline, CDR1 is SEHNR and CDR2 FQNEAQ (reference sequence). CDR3 sequence reads: CASSSPENPIQNEQFF. The CDR3 DNA reads TGTGCCAGCAGCTCCCCGGAGAACCCAATACAGAATGAGCAGTTCTTC.